The 11 T cell receptor beta chains below come from one sample, sequenced in a study of blood T cell repertoires in COVID-19. Assay: immunoSEQ multiplex PCR; the TCRdb copy retains only in-frame clones and omits some. The data contain approximately 530,000 clones, 70% to 90% of them singletons. The sample consisted of peripheral blood. The receptors here all came from a woman between 45 and 65 years old with COVID-19, enrolled during active disease.

V usage is TRBV14 and J usage is TRBJ2-1, with 8 bases aligning to TRBD2. This CDR3 has 17 residues. Germline assignment: CDR1 SGHDN and CDR2 FVKESK. The trim removed 3 bases at V and 4 bases at J, leaving 11 bases unmatched. The CDR3 spells CASSHPGAGGPYNEQFF. DNA of the CDR3: TGTGCCAGCAGCCACCCCGGGGCGGGGGGCCCATACAATGAGCAGTTCTTC.

The genes are TRBV6-5 and TRBJ1-2; maybe TRBD1 (6 bases). With 3 bases removed from V and 4 bases from J, the gap between germline ends came to 18 bases. Germline-derived CDR1 and CDR2 are MNHEY and SVGAGI. This CDR3 spans 16 amino acids. The CDR3, as DNA: TGTGCCAGCAGTTATAGCCCGGGGGGCGGTGGCTATGGCTACACCTTC. Translated, it gives CASSYSPGGGGYGYTF.

Points on this clone: Other DNA sequences in the same sample also yield this CDR3. The rearrangement joins TRBV5-1 to TRBJ1-5, with TRBD1 matching over 7 bases. Germline CDR1 is SGHRS and CDR2 is YFSETQ. This CDR3 comprises 15 residues. The trim removed 4 bases at V and 0 bases at J, leaving 4 bases unmatched. CDR3 sequence (DNA): TGCGCCAGCAGCCCCACAGGGGTTAGCAATCAGCCCCAGCATTTT. This translates into CASSPTGVSNQPQHF.

In its sample, this clone was seen once. V and J are TRBV11-1 and TRBJ1-1; tentative D call: TRBD1 (6 bases). The CDR3 has 14 residues. V was trimmed by 5 bases and J by 1 base, leaving 11 bases between them. Germline V CDR1 and CDR2: SGHAT, FQDESV (reference sequence). The DNA for the CDR3 is TGTGCCAGCAGCCCAGGGGATCGGAACACTGAAGCTTTCTTT. Its translation is CASSPGDRNTEAFF. Variable domain in full (rest from reference TRBV11-1 and TRBJ1-1): EAEVAQSPRYKITEKSQAVAFWCDPISGHATLYWYRQILGQGPELLVQFQDESVVDDSQLPKDRFSAERLKGVDSTLKIQPAELGDSAMYLCASSPGDRNTEAFFGQGTRLTVV.

The chain couples TRBV4-2 to TRBJ1-5, with a tentative D call TRBD1 (5 bases). Trimming stripped 4 bases from V and 2 bases from J, with 12 bases between. The CDR3 consists of 15 residues. The germline CDR1 and CDR2 sequences are LGHNA and YNFKEQ. In nucleotides, the CDR3 is TGTGCCAGCAGCCTGGGCGAACAGGGCAATCAGCCCCAGCATTTT. The encoded protein is CASSLGEQGNQPQHF.

J is TRBJ1-2 and V is TRBV2, with a tentative D call TRBD1 (6 bases). This CDR3 spans 14 amino acids. The germline gives CDR1 SNHLY, CDR2 FYNNEI. Trimming left V 1 base short and J 5 bases short, with 11 bases between. CDR3 DNA sequence: TGTGCCAGCAGTGAAGACAGGGCCATGTATGGCTACACCTTC. Protein product: CASSEDRAMYGYTF.

The genes are TRBV6-5 and TRBJ2-3, with 12 positions matching TRBD1. CDR1 and CDR2 (germline): MNHEY, SVGAGI. The CDR3 contains 14 residues. V lost 6 bases, J lost 7 bases, and 5 bases stayed unmatched. CDR3: CASSRGQGAYTQYF. CDR3 DNA: TGTGCCAGCAGCCGGGGACAGGGGGCTTATACGCAGTATTTT.

This sequence joins TRBV5-1 and TRBJ1-3, with 7 bases fitting TRBD1. Trimming cost V 0 bases and J 3 bases; bases outside gene matches: 3. Germline CDR1 reads SGHRS; CDR2 reads YFSETQ. The CDR3 covers 15 residues. The CDR3 coding sequence is TGCGCCAGCAGCTTGGGACAGGGAGATGGAAACACCATATATTTT. Its protein is CASSLGQGDGNTIYF. The variable domain in full, with the rest retrieved from reference TRBV5-1 and TRBJ1-3, is KAGVTQTPRYLIKTRGQQVTLSCSPISGHRSVSWYQQTPGQGLQFLFEYFSETQRNKGNFPGRFSGRQFSNSRSEMNVSTLELGDSALYLCASSLGQGDGNTIYFGEGSWLTVV.

The J gene is TRBJ2-7, the V gene TRBV5-1; TRBD1 aligns across 11 bases. The CDR3 runs 15 residues. The trim removed 2 bases at V and 5 bases at J, leaving 6 bases unmatched. CDR1 is SGHRS and CDR2 is YFSETQ in the germline V gene. CDR3 loop: CASSFRDRGANEQYF. The CDR3 DNA follows: TGCGCCAGCAGCTTCCGGGACAGGGGGGCCAACGAGCAGTACTTC. Combining the CDR3 with reference TRBV5-1 and TRBJ2-7 gives the whole variable domain KAGVTQTPRYLIKTRGQQVTLSCSPISGHRSVSWYQQTPGQGLQFLFEYFSETQRNKGNFPGRFSGRQFSNSRSEMNVSTLELGDSALYLCASSFRDRGANEQYFGPGTRLTVT.

About this clone itself: Within the sample, other DNA sequences also encode this same CDR3. This chain joins TRBV7-3 and TRBJ1-1; perhaps TRBD1 as D (6 bases). The germline V and J ends were trimmed by 5 bases and 0 bases, with 10 bases remaining between them. The CDR3 consists of 14 residues. Looked up from germline, CDR1 is SGHTA and CDR2 is FQGTGA. CDR3 loop: CASSPGQMNTEAFF. Here the CDR3 DNA reads TGTGCCAGCAGCCCCGGACAGATGAACACTGAAGCTTTCTTT.

In nucleotides, the CDR3 is TGTGCCAGCAGTGCCCGACTAGGGAGGGGGACTAACTATGGCTACACCTTC. Translation: CASSARLGRGTNYGYTF. This rearrangement joins TRBV6-1 to TRBJ1-2; perhaps TRBD1 as D (6 bases). V gave up 4 bases and J gave up 0 bases, with 18 bases separating them. The length of the CDR3 is 17 residues. CDR1 is MNHNS and CDR2 is SASEGT in the germline V gene.